The 22 T cell receptor beta chains listed next were all sequenced from one sample in a study of immune cell composition in non-small cell lung cancer. Sequenced by immunoSEQ multiplex PCR; TCRdb stores in-frame clones only, minus some. The sample includes approximately 3,000 clones, about 83% of them seen just once. The sequencing input was lung tumor tissue. Receptors originate from a human donor with non-small cell lung cancer.

This sequence joins TRBV20-1 and TRBJ2-1; TRBD1 matches at 7 bases. Germline V gene lookup returns CDR1 DFQATT and CDR2 SNEGSKA (reference sequence). The V gene end was trimmed by 3 bases and the J gene end by 9 bases; junction bases not matched to a gene: 2. CDR3 length: 11 residues. CDR3 nucleotides: TGCAGTGCTAGGACAGGGATTGAGCAGTTCTTC. Translating gives CSARTGIEQFF.

This chain joins TRBV20-1 and TRBJ2-3; no reliable D call. V lost 3 bases and J 6 bases, leaving 7 bases between the germline ends. This CDR3 has 11 residues. Per the germline V gene, CDR1 is DFQATT and CDR2 is SNEGSKA (reference sequence). The CDR3 coding sequence is TGCAGTGCTAGGTCCTTGGATACGCAGTATTTT. Protein: CSARSLDTQYF.

This clone showed up just once. This sequence joins TRBV6-5 and TRBJ1-1; 10 bases align to TRBD1. The CDR3 has 14 residues. With V trimmed by 6 bases and J by 5 bases, 6 bases remained unmatched. Germline values: CDR1 MNHEY, CDR2 SVGAGI. Written as DNA, the CDR3 is TGTGCCAGCAGGCGACAGGGGGCATGGACTGAAGCTTTCTTT. Translating gives CASRRQGAWTEAFF.

This CDR3 reads CASRPGTGLNTEAFF. The DNA for the CDR3 is TGTGCCAGCAGGCCCGGGACAGGGTTGAACACTGAAGCTTTCTTT. This chain uses TRBV6-5 with TRBJ1-1; 9 bases match TRBD1. Losses at the gene ends were 6 bases for V and 0 bases for J; bases not matched to a gene: 5. Germline lookup yields CDR1 MNHEY and CDR2 SVGAGI. This CDR3 has 15 amino acids.

This clone was picked up one time. This chain connects TRBV9 to TRBJ2-7, with TRBD1 identical over 8 bases. Per germline, CDR1 SGDLS and CDR2 YYNGEE. The CDR3 length is 16 residues. Unmatched junction bases numbered 14, after V lost 2 bases and J lost 7 bases. This CDR3 is CASSVSTGEPQGEQYF. CDR3 coding DNA: TGTGCCAGCAGCGTTTCGACAGGGGAGCCCCAAGGGGAGCAGTACTTC.

The V and J genes are TRBV7-2 and TRBJ2-3; TRBD2 aligns across 9 bases. Germline loops: CDR1 SGHTA, CDR2 FQGNSA. The junction had 16 bases not matched to a gene; V was cut back by 5 bases and J by 4 bases. The CDR3 runs to 18 residues. In DNA, the CDR3 is TGTGCCAGCAGCCCTATGATGCCCGGGACTAGCTTTCCAGATACGCAGTATTTT. Translated, it gives CASSPMMPGTSFPDTQYF.

The V call is TRBV18, the J call TRBJ1-1, with 10 bases fitting TRBD1. The J segment lost 4 bases and the V segment lost 6 bases, leaving 11 bases of the junction unmatched. This CDR3 contains 16 residues. Germline values: CDR1 KGHSH, CDR2 LQKENI. CDR3 protein: CASSRAGTGDGTEAFF. CDR3 DNA sequence: TGTGCCAGCTCGCGGGCCGGGACAGGGGACGGCACTGAAGCTTTCTTT.

The CDR3 nucleotides are TGTGCCAGCAGTGGGACTGGCTCGGGCGAGCAGTACTTC. Translation: CASSGTGSGEQYF. The gene calls are TRBV6-5 and TRBJ2-7; a weak D match, TRBD2 (6 bases). The germline V gene encodes CDR1 MNHEY and CDR2 SVGAGI. The CDR3 is 13 residues long. Between the trimmed V and J ends, which lost 5 bases and 6 bases, there was a span of 14 bases.

This clone was seen a single time. The genes are TRBV9 and TRBJ2-1; 8 positions match TRBD2. The V gene end was trimmed by 0 bases and the J gene end by 6 bases; junction bases not matched to a gene: 14. The length of the CDR3 is 18 residues. Germline V gene data show CDR1 as SGDLS and CDR2 as YYNGEE. The CDR3 reads CASSVDIDRGGDPNEQFF. The CDR3 DNA reads as TGTGCCAGCAGCGTAGATATAGACCGGGGGGGCGATCCCAATGAGCAGTTCTTC.

The V and J genes are TRBV15 and TRBJ2-2, with D possibly TRBD2 on 5 matching bases. V was trimmed by 0 bases and J by 6 bases, leaving 8 bases between them. The germline V gene has CDR1 LNHNV and CDR2 YYDKDF (reference sequence). There are 14 residues in the CDR3. In DNA, the CDR3 is TGTGCCACCAGCAGAGATCGGGGTCCCGGGGAGCTGTTTTTT. Its protein product is CATSRDRGPGELFF.

The chain recombines TRBV9 with TRBJ2-5, with TRBD2 matching over 12 bases. CDR3 length: 17 amino acids. V gave up 0 bases and J gave up 2 bases; unmatched junction bases: 5. Germline loops: CDR1 SGDLS, CDR2 YYNGEE. CDR3 DNA: TGTGCCAGCAGCGTAGTTCCTAGCGGGGGGGGTCAAGAGACCCAGTACTTC. This encodes CASSVVPSGGGQETQYF. Variable domain in full (rest from reference TRBV9 and TRBJ2-5): DSGVTQTPKHLITATGQRVTLRCSPRSGDLSVYWYQQSLDQGLQFLIQYYNGEERAKGNILERFSAQQFPDLHSELNLSSLELGDSALYFCASSVVPSGGGQETQYFGPGTRLLVL.

The chain has TRBV9 and TRBJ1-6; D not certain. Trimming took off 3 bases at V and 9 bases at J, with 7 bases between the two ends. The CDR3 runs 12 residues. Per the germline V gene, CDR1 is SGDLS and CDR2 is YYNGEE. This chain's CDR3 is CASSGEGSPLHF. The CDR3 nucleotides are TGTGCCAGCAGCGGGGAGGGTTCACCCCTCCACTTT.

In its sample, this clone was seen once. V and J are TRBV5-6 and TRBJ1-1; D gene ambiguous. This CDR3 contains 14 residues. V lost 4 bases and J lost 6, with 16 bases in between. Looked up from germline, CDR1 is SGHDT and CDR2 is YYEEEE. CDR3 region: CASSLTLQASEAFF. For the CDR3, the DNA is TGTGCCAGCAGCCTCACACTTCAGGCATCTGAAGCTTTCTTT.

This clone appeared a single time. The chain joins TRBV6-5 to TRBJ2-5, with 10 bases aligning to TRBD2. Trimming at V came to 5 bases and at J to 4 bases, leaving 4 bases not matched to a gene. The CDR3 consists of 14 residues. Germline V gives CDR1 MNHEY, CDR2 SVGAGI. CDR3 nucleotide sequence: TGTGCCAGCAGTGGAACTAGCGGGGCAGAGACCCAGTACTTC. Its translation: CASSGTSGAETQYF.

The rearrangement links TRBV6-6 to TRBJ2-3; possible D gene TRBD2, 6 bases. Germline assignment: CDR1 MNHNY and CDR2 SVGAGI (reference sequence). Trimming removed 8 bases from V and 0 bases from J, with 15 bases in between. The CDR3 runs to 15 residues. CDR3 bases: TGTGCCAGCCGACGAGGGACTTTTAGCACAGATACGCAGTATTTT. Translation gives CASRRGTFSTDTQYF.

This clone was seen a single time. The J gene is TRBJ1-5, the V gene TRBV7-2; possibly TRBD1 for D (6 bases). This CDR3 is 17 amino acids long. Germline CDR1 SGHTA, CDR2 FQGNSA. V lost 5 bases and J 3 bases, leaving 20 bases between the germline ends. CDR3 sequence: CASSPISGTPNNQPQHF. CDR3 nucleotides: TGTGCCAGCAGCCCTATATCCGGGACACCTAACAATCAGCCCCAGCATTTT.

The V gene is TRBV7-9, the J gene TRBJ2-7; D is unresolved. Germline values: CDR1 SEHNR, CDR2 FQNEAQ (reference sequence). The CDR3 is 14 amino acids. With 5 bases removed from V and 2 bases from J, the gap between germline ends came to 13 bases. CDR3 nucleotide sequence: TGTGCCAGCAGCCCAACCGGCGGAACCTACGAGCAGTACTTC. Protein sequence: CASSPTGGTYEQYF.

The chain has TRBV7-2 and TRBJ1-2, with D possibly matching TRBD1 (5 bases). Between the trimmed V and J ends, which lost 5 bases and 5 bases, there was a span of 18 bases. The germline CDR1 and CDR2 sequences are SGHTA and FQGNSA. This CDR3 comprises 15 residues. Here the CDR3 DNA reads TGTGCCAGCAGCCCTGGGGACGGAGGGAAGTATGGCTACACCTTC. Translated, it gives CASSPGDGGKYGYTF. The full variable domain, with the rest looked up from reference TRBV7-2 and TRBJ1-2, is GAGVSQSPSNKVTEKGKDVELRCDPISGHTALYWYRQSLGQGLEFLIYFQGNSAPDKSGLPSDRFSAERTGGSVSTLTIQRTQQEDSAVYLCASSPGDGGKYGYTFGSGTRLTVV.

The CDR3 coding sequence is TGTGCCAGCAGCTTGGGACTAGCGGGTGGAGAGACCCAGTACTTC. It encodes CASSLGLAGGETQYF. This rearrangement joins TRBV7-7 to TRBJ2-5, with 12 bases lining up with TRBD2. This CDR3 has 15 residues. Trimming removed 3 bases from V and 4 bases from J; junction bases left unmatched: 3. Germline CDR1 is SSHAT and CDR2 is FNYEAQ (reference sequence).

Note on this clone: A junction boundary mismatches the germline segment, possibly from a read error. The chain has TRBV7-7 and TRBJ2-5; 8 bases align to TRBD2. This CDR3 is built from 15 residues. CDR1 and CDR2 from the germline V gene are SSHAT and FNYEAQ (reference sequence). The CDR3 sequence: CASSSTGGGQETQYF. The CDR3 DNA sequence: TGTGCTAGCAGCTCGACCGGGGGGGGCCAAGAGACCCAGTACTTC. The complete variable domain, with remaining parts taken from reference TRBV7-7 and TRBJ2-5, reads GAGVSQSPRYKVTKRGQDVTLRCDPISSHATLYWYQQALGQGPEFLTYFNYEAQPDKSGLPSDRFSAERPEGSISTLTIQRTEQRDSAMYRCASSSTGGGQETQYFGPGTRLLVL.

The chain employs TRBV29-1 and TRBJ1-5; D ambiguous. V lost 6 bases and J 2 bases, leaving 17 bases between the germline ends. Germline assignment: CDR1 SQVTM and CDR2 ANQGSEA. The CDR3 is made up of 15 amino acids. The CDR3 DNA reads TGCAGCGTCTCTGACGGACTGCTTGGCAATCAGCCCCAGCATTTT. This gives the protein CSVSDGLLGNQPQHF. Full variable domain (missing parts from reference TRBV29-1 and TRBJ1-5): SAVISQKPSRDICQRGTSLTIQCQVDSQVTMMFWYRQQPGQSLTLIATANQGSEATYESGFVIDKFPISRPNLTFSTLTVSNMSPEDSSIYLCSVSDGLLGNQPQHFGDGTRLSIL.

The J gene is TRBJ2-5, the V gene TRBV5-8, with 10 bases fitting TRBD1. The junction had 6 bases not matched to a gene; V was cut back by 3 bases and J by 4 bases. The germline gives CDR1 SGHTS, CDR2 YDEGEE. The CDR3 runs 15 residues. CDR3 sequence: CASSYGTGVRETQYF. The CDR3 region has the DNA TGTGCCAGCAGCTACGGGACAGGGGTACGAGAGACCCAGTACTTC.